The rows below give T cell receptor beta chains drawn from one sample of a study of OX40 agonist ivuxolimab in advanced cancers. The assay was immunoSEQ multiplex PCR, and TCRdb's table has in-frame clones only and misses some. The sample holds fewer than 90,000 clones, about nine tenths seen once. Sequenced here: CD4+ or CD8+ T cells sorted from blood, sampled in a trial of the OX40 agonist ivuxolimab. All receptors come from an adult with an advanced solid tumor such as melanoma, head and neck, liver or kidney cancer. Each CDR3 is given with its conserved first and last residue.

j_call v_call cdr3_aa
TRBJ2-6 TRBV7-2 CASSLTRGPGANVLTF
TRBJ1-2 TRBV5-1 CASSATGGDYGYTF
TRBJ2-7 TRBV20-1 CSASRSYEQYF
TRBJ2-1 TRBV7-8 CASSLIGVLVEQFF
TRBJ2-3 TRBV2 CASSEAWTSQYF
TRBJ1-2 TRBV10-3 CAISGGDRGYTF
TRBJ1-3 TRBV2 CASSERQRDTIYF
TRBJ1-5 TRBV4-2 CASSSGTDYQPQHF
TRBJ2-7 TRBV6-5 CASSSRTYEQYF
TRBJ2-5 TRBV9 CASSVSSGRGETQYF
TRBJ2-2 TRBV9 CASSVSSAGSGELFF
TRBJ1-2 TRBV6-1 CASSRDRLDYGYTF
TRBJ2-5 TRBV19 CASSIQPDPSQTQYF
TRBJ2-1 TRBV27 CASRGTGIVNEQFF